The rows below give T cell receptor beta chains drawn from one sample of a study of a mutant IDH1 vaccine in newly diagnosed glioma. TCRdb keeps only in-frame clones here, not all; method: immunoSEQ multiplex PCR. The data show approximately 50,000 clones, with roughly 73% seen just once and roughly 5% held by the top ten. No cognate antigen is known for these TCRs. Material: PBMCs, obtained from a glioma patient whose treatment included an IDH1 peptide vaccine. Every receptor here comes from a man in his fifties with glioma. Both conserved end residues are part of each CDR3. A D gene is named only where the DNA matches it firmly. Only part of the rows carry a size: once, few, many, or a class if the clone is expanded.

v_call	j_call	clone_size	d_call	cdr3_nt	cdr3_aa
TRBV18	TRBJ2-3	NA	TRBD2	TGTGCCAGCTCCCCGGGACTAGCGGGGACTTCTAGCACAGATACGCAGTATTTT	CASSPGLAGTSSTDTQYF
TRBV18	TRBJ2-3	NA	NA	TGTGCCAGCTCACCACCGGGGGATACGCAGTATTTT	CASSPPGDTQYF
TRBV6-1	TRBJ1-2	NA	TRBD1	TGTGCCATCGAAAGGGACAGGGCCGTCTATGGCTACACCTTC	CAIERDRAVYGYTF
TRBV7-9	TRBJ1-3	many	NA	TGTGCCAGCAGCTTAGTAATGGAATGGACAGCCGGAAACACCATATATTTT	CASSLVMEWTAGNTIYF
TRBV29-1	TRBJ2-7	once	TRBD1	TGCAGCGTTGACACCGAGGGGGCGGTTGGAAAGCAGTACTTC	CSVDTEGAVGKQYF
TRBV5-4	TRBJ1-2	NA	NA	TGTGCCAGCAGCTTGGTCGGGGGGCCCTATGGCTACACCTTC	CASSLVGGPYGYTF
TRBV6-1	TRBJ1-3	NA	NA	TGTGCCAGCAGTGCAGAGTATCTCTCTGGAAACACCATATATTTT	CASSAEYLSGNTIYF
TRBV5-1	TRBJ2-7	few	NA	TGCGCCAGCAGCTTGTCAGTTACTTCCTCCTACGAGCAGTACTTC	CASSLSVTSSYEQYF
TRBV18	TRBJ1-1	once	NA	TGTGCCAGCGTAGAAGTTGAAGCTTTCTTT	CASVEVEAFF
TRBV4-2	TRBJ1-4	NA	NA	TGTGCCAGCAGCCCGTGGGGACGGAGGGCTACAACTAATGAAAAACTGTTTTTT	CASSPWGRRATTNEKLFF
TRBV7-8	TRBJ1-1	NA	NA	TGTGCCAGCAGCCGTAAAACCTGGGGCTCTAACACTGAAGCTTTCTTT	CASSRKTWGSNTEAFF
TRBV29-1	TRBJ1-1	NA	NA	TGCAGCGTTGAAGGGGCCAACACTGAAGCTTTCTTT	CSVEGANTEAFF
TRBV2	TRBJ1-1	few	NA	TGTGCCAGCAGGACCTCGGGCACTGAAGCTTTCTTT	CASRTSGTEAFF
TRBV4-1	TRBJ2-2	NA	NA	TGCGCCAGCAGCCAAACTGGACTGAAGACCGGGGAGCTGTTTTTT	CASSQTGLKTGELFF
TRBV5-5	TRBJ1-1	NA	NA	TGTGCCAGCAGCCCTTGGACACCTCGGAACACTGAAGCTTTCTTT	CASSPWTPRNTEAFF
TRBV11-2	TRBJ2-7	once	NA	TGTGCCAGCAGACAGCAGTACGAGCAGTACTTC	CASRQQYEQYF
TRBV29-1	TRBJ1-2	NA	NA	TGCAGCGTAGTACAGGGCAACTATGGCTACACCTTC	CSVVQGNYGYTF
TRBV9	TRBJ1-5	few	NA	TGTGCCAGCAGCGAAGGGGGGTACGATCAGCCCCAGCATTTT	CASSEGGYDQPQHF
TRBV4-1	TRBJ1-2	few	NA	TGCGCCAGCAGCCAAGATCGGAAAGGATCCAGCTATGGCTACACCTTC	CASSQDRKGSSYGYTF
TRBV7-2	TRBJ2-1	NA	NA	TGTGCCAGCAGCTTCCCAGGGTCCTACAATGAGCAGTTCTTC	CASSFPGSYNEQFF
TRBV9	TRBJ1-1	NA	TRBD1	TGTGCCAGCAGCGTAGGGACAGGGATTACTGAAGCTTTCTTT	CASSVGTGITEAFF
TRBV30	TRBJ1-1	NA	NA	TGTGCCTGGAGTGTTGGTTTAGGCACTGAAGCTTTCTTT	CAWSVGLGTEAFF
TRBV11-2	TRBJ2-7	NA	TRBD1	TGTGCCAGCAGCTTACTGGGACAGGCTACTTACGAGCAGTACTTC	CASSLLGQATYEQYF
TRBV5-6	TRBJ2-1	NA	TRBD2	TGTGCCAGCAGCTGGGGACTAGCAGGTGAGCAGTTCTTC	CASSWGLAGEQFF
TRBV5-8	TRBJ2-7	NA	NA	TGTGCCAGCAGCCCAGCGACAGGTTATTCCTACGAGCAGTACTTC	CASSPATGYSYEQYF
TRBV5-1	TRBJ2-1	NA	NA	TGCGCCAGCAGCTTGGATACGGTTAACTACAATGAGCAGTTCTTC	CASSLDTVNYNEQFF